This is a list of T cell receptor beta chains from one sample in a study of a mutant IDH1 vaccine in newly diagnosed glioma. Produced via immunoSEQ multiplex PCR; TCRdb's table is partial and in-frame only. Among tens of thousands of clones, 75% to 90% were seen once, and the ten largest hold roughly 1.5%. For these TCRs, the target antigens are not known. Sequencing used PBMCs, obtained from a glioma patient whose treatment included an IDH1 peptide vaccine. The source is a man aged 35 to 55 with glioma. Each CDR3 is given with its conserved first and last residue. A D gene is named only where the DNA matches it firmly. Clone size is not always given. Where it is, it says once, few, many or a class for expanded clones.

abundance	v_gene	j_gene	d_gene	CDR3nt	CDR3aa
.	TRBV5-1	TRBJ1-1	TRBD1	TGCGCCAGCAGCCCGACAGGGACCACTGAAGCTTTCTTT	CASSPTGTTEAFF
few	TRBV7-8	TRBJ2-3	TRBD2	TGTGCCAGCAGATTCACAGCGGGAGGGGTAGATACGCAGTATTTT	CASRFTAGGVDTQYF
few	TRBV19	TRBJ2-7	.	TGTGCCAGTAGTACGAGGGGGGGAACCTACGAGCAGTACTTC	CASSTRGGTYEQYF
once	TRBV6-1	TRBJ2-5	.	TGTGCCAGCAACCCCGACAGGGCGGGGGAGACCCAGTACTTC	CASNPDRAGETQYF
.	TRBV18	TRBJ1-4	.	TGTGCCAGCTCAAGAAACACCCCCGGAACTAATGAAAAACTGTTTTTT	CASSRNTPGTNEKLFF
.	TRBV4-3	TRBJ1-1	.	TGCGCCAGCAGCCAAGTCGGGGGGATGAACACTGAAGCTTTCTTT	CASSQVGGMNTEAFF
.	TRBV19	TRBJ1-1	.	TGTGCCAGTAGTGGGGGGCCGACCTCCGTAAGGAACACTGAAGCTTTCTTT	CASSGGPTSVRNTEAFF
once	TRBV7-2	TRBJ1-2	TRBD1	TGTGCCAGCAGCCGTTCCGGGACAGGGTACGGCTACACCTTC	CASSRSGTGYGYTF
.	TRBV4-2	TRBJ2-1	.	TGTGCCAGCAGCCAAGAGGTCGCCCAGCGGGAGCAGTTCTTC	CASSQEVAQREQFF
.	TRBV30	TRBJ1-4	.	TGTGCCTGGAGTGTCGCGGTTGCAACTAATGAAAAACTGTTTTTT	CAWSVAVATNEKLFF
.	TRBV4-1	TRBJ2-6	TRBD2	TGCGCCAGCAGCCAAGACCGTGTCGGGGGGGCCACGACTGGGGCCAACGTCCTGACTTTC	CASSQDRVGGATTGANVLTF
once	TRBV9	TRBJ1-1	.	TGTGCCAGCAGCGCACAGGGTACTAACACTGAAGCTTTCTTT	CASSAQGTNTEAFF
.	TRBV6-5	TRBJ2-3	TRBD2	TGTGCCAGCAGGATGAGCGGGGGGGGAACAGATACGCAGTATTTT	CASRMSGGGTDTQYF
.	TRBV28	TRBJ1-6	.	TGTGCCAGCAGGACCTCAGGAATGGGAAATTCACCCCTCCACTTT	CASRTSGMGNSPLHF
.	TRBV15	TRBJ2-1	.	TGTGCCACCAGCAGAGATCATGTAAGGACGAACAATGATGGGGTCTTC	CATSRDHVRTNNDGVF
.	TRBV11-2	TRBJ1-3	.	TGTGCCAGCAGCGCGAGGGGGAGCTCTGGAAACACCATATATTTT	CASSARGSSGNTIYF
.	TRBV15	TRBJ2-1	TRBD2	TGTGCCACCAGCAGAGATCCGCGGACTACCGGGGGGCTAGCGGGTCGTAATGAGCAGTTCTTC	CATSRDPRTTGGLAGRNEQFF
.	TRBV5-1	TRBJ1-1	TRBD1	TGCGCCAGCAGCTCCGGGACAGGGGCGAACACTGAAGCTTTCTTT	CASSSGTGANTEAFF
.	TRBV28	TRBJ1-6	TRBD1	TGTGCCAGCAGGTCTTACCGAGGGGGCAGGGGGAATTCACCCCTCCACTTT	CASRSYRGGRGNSPLHF
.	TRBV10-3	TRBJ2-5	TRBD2	TGTGCCATCAGTGAAGCTAGCGGTATAGAGACCCAGTACTTC	CAISEASGIETQYF
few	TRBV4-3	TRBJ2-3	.	TGCGCCAGCAGCCAAAGGGCCCGGGGTGCAGATACGCAGTATTTT	CASSQRARGADTQYF
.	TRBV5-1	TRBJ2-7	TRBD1	TGCGCCAGCAGGACCGGGACAGGGGGTAACGAGCAGTACTTC	CASRTGTGGNEQYF
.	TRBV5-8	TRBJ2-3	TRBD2	TGTGCCCTACCATCCGGGGCTTTAGCGGGAGATACGCAGTATTTT	CALPSGALAGDTQYF
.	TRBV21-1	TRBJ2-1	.	TGTGCCAGCAGCAAAGGGACTAGCGGGATGAGCTCCTACAATGAGCAGTTCTTC	CASSKGTSGMSSYNEQFF
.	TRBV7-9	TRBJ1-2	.	TGTGCCAGCAGCCCCGCCCCGGGTGGCTACACCTTC	CASSPAPGGYTF
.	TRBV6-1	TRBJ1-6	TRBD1	TGTGCCAGCACCGACAGGGAGGGTTCACCCCTCCACTTT	CASTDREGSPLHF
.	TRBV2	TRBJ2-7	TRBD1	TGTGCCAGCAGTGAAGAGTGGGACAGGGGGTACGAGCAGTACTTC	CASSEEWDRGYEQYF
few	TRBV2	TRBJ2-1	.	TGTGCCAGCAGTGAAAACCCCCGGGACTTCCAAGGGGTTTATGAGCAGTTCTTC	CASSENPRDFQGVYEQFF
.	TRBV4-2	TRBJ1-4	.	TGTGCCAGCAGCCAAGATCGCGAGGGGCTGGGACTGGGAAAACTGTTTTTT	CASSQDREGLGLGKLFF
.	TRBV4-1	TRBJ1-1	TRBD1	TGCGCCAGCAGCCAGGGGACAGCTGAAGCTTTCTTT	CASSQGTAEAFF
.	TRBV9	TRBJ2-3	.	TGTGCCAGCAGCCCCCGGGACCAAGGATCAGATACGCAGTATTTT	CASSPRDQGSDTQYF
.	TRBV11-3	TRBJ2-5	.	TGTGCCAGCAGCTTAGGAGCGAGCTTCCTGGAGACCCAGTACTTC	CASSLGASFLETQYF
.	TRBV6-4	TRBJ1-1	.	TGTGCCAGCAGACAGGGAGGAATGAACACTGAAGCTTTCTTT	CASRQGGMNTEAFF
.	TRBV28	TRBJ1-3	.	TGTGCCAGCAGCCAACTTGGGGGTTCTGGAAACACCATATATTTT	CASSQLGGSGNTIYF
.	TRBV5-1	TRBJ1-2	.	TGCGCCAGCAGCTCCCCGGAGGGCTATGGCTACACCTTC	CASSSPEGYGYTF
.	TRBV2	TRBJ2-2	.	TGTGCCAGCAGGGAGGCGCCGAACACCGGGGAGCTGTTTTTT	CASREAPNTGELFF
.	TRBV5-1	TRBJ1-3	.	TGCGCCAGCAGCGTAACCCCCTCAGGAAGCTCTGGAAACACCATATATTTT	CASSVTPSGSSGNTIYF
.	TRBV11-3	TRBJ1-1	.	TGTGCCAGCAGTACCGGGGTAAACACTGAAGCTTTCTTT	CASSTGVNTEAFF
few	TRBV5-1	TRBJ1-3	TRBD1	TGCGCCAGCAGCTTGCCTGACAGGGCGCCTGGAAACACCATATATTTT	CASSLPDRAPGNTIYF
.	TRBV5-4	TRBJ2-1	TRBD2	TGTGCCAGCAGCGTCAATAGCGGGGAGTCCTACAATGAGCAGTTCTTC	CASSVNSGESYNEQFF
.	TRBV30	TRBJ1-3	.	TGTGCCTGGAGTCGTCAGCGCTCTGGAAACACCATATATTTT	CAWSRQRSGNTIYF
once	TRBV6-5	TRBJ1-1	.	TGTGCCAGCAGTTACTCGAGTGGGCTCACTGAAGCTTTCTTT	CASSYSSGLTEAFF
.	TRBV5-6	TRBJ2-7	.	TGTGCCAGCAGCTTGGTGGGGGGCTCCTACTACGAGCAGTACTTC	CASSLVGGSYYEQYF
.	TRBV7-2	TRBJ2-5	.	TGTGCCAGCAGCTTAGCGCTACAGGGCCAAGAGACCCAGTACTTC	CASSLALQGQETQYF
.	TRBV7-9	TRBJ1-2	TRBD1	TGTGCCAGCAGCTTGGGGACAGGGGGTAGGGGCTACACCTTC	CASSLGTGGRGYTF
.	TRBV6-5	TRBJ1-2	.	TGTGCCAGCAGGCCGGGCGGGGCGGACTATGGCTACACCTTC	CASRPGGADYGYTF
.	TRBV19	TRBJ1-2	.	TGTGCCAGTACCATCAACCGACAGGACTATGGCTACACCTTC	CASTINRQDYGYTF
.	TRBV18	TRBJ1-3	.	TGTGCCAGCTCACCACCGGCAGGTAGCGGAAACACCATATATTTT	CASSPPAGSGNTIYF
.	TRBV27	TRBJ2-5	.	TGTGCCAGCAGTTTAGGGGAGACCCAGTACTTC	CASSLGETQYF
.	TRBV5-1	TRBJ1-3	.	TGCGCCAGCAGCCCCCAGGCCGTTGCTGGAAACACCATATATTTT	CASSPQAVAGNTIYF
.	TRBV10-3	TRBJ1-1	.	TGTGCCATCCGGGCACAGATAAACACTGAAGCTTTCTTT	CAIRAQINTEAFF
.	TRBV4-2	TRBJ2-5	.	TGTGCCAGCAGCCAAGCGCTAGGCCTACATGGGACCCAGTACTTC	CASSQALGLHGTQYF
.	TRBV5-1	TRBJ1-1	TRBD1	TGCGCCAGCAGCGGGTACAGGGGGAAGACTGAAGCTTTCTTT	CASSGYRGKTEAFF
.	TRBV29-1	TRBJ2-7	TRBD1	TGCAGCGTTGATTCGGACAGGGGGTACGAGCAGTACTTC	CSVDSDRGYEQYF
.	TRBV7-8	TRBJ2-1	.	TGTGCCAGCAGCTTGCAGCCGCGGGACAATGAGCAGTTCTTC	CASSLQPRDNEQFF
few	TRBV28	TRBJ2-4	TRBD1	TGTGCCAGCAGACAGGGGGGACAGAAAAACATTCAGTACTTC	CASRQGGQKNIQYF